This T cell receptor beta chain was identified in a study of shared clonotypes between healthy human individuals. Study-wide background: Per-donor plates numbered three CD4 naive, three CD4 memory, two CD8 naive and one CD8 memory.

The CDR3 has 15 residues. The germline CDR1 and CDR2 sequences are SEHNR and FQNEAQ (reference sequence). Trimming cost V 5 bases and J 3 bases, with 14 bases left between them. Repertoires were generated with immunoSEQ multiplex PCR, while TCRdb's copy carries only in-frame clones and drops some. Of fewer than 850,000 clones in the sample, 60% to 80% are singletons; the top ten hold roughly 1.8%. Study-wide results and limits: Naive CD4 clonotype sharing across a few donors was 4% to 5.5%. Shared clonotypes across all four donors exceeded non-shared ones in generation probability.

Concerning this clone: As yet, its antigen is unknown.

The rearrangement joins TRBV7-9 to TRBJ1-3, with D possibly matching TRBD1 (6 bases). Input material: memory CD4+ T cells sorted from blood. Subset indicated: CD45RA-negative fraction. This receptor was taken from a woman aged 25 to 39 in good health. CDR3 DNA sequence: TGTGCCAGCAGCGTTCAAGGGGGTTATGGAAACACCATATATTTT. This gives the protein CASSVQGGYGNTIYF.